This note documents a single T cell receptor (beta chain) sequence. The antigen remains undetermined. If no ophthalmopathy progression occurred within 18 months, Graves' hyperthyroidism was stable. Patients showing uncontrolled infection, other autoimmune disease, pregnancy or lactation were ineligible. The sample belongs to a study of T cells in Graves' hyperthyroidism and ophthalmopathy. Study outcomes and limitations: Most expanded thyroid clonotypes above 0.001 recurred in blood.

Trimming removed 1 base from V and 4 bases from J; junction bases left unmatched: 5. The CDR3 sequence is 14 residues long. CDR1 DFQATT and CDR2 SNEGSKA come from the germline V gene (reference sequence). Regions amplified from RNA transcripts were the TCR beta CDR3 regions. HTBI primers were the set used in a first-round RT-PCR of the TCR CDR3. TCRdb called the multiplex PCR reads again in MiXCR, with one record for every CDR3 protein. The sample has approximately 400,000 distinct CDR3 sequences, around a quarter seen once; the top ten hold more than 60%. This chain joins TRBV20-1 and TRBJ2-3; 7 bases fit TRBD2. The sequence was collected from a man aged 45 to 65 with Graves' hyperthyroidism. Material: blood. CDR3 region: CSARGTRFADTQYF. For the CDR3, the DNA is TGCAGTGCTAGAGGGACTAGGTTCGCAGATACGCAGTATTTT.